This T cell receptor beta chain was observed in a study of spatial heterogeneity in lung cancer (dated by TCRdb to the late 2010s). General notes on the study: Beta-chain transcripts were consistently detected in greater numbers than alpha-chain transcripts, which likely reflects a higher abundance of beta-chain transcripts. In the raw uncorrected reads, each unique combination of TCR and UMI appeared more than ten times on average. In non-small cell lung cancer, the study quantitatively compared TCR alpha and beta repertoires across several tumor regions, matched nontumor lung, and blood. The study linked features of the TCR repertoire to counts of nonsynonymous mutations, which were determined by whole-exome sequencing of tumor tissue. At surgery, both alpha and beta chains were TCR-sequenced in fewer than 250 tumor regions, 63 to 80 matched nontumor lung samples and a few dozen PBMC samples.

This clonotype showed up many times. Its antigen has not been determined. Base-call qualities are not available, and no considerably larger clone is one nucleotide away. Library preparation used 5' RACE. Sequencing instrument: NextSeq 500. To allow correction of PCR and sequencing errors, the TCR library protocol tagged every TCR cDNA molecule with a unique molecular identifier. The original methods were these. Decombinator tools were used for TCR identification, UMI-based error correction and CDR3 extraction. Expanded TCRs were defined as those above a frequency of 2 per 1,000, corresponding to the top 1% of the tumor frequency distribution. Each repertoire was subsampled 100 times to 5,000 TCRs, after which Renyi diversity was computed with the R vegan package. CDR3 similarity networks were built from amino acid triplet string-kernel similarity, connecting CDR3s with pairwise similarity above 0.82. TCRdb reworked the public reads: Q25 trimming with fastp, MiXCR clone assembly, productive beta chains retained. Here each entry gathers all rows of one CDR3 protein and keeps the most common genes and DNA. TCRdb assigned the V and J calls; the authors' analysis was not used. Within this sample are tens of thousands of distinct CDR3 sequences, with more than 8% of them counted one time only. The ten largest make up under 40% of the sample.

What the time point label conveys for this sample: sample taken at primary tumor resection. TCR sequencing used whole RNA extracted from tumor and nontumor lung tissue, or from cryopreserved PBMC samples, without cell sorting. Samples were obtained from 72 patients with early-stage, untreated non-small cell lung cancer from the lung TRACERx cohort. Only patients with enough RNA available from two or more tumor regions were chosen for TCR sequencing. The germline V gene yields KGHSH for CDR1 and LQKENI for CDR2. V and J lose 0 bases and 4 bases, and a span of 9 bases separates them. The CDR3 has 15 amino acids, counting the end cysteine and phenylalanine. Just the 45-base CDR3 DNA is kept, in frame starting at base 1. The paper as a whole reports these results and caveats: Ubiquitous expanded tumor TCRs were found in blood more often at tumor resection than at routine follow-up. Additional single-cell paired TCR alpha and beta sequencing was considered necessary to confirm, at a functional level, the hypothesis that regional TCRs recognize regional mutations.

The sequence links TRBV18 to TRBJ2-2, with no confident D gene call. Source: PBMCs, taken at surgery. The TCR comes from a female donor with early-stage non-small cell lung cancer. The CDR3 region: CASSPPSVATGELFF. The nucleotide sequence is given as TGTGCCAGCTCACCACCTTCGGTTGCCACCGGGGAGCTGTTTTTT.